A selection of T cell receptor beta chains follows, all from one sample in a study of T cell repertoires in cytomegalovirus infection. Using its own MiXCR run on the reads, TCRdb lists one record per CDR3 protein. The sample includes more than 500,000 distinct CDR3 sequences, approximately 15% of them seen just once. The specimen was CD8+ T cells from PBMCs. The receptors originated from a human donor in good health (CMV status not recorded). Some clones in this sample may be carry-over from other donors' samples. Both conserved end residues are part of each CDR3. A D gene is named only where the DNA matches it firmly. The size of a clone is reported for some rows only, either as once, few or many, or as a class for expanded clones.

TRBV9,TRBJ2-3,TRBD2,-,TGTGCCAGCAGCGTAGATGCGGGAGGAGGTGATACGCAGTATTTT,CASSVDAGGGDTQYF
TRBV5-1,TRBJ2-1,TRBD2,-,TGCGCCAGCAGCTTGGCATCCCAGCGGGGGGGAGGTGAGCAGTTCTTC,CASSLASQRGGGEQFF
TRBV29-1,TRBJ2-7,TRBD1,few,TGCAGCGTACTCTCCGGGACAGTGAACTACGAGCAGTACTTC,CSVLSGTVNYEQYF
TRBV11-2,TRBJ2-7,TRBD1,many,TGTGCCAGCAGCTTATCGGTGATGGGACAGGGAGTCTACGAGCAGTACTTC,CASSLSVMGQGVYEQYF
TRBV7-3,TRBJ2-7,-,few,TGTGCCAGCTCCGGGGCCCACTCCAGCTCCTACGAGCAGTACTTC,CASSGAHSSSYEQYF
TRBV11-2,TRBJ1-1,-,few,TGTGCCAGCAGCTTAGAACTGGGATTGGGCCCTAACACTGAAGCTTTCTTT,CASSLELGLGPNTEAFF
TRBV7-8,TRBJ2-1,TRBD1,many,TGTGCCAGCAGAACTGCCCGGACAGGACCTCAGAATGAGCAGTTCTTC,CASRTARTGPQNEQFF
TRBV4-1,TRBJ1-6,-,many,TGCGCCAGCAGCCAAGCGGTACACGGAACCTATAATTCACCCCTCCACTTT,CASSQAVHGTYNSPLHF
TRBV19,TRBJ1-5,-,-,TGTGCCAGTAGTATCGGCGTCAGGTCAGCCAATCAGCCCCAGCATTTT,CASSIGVRSANQPQHF
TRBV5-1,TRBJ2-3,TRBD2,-,TGCGCCAGCAGCTGGACCTTAGCGGGAGGGCGCACAGATACGCAGTATTTT,CASSWTLAGGRTDTQYF
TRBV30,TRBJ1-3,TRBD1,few,TGTGCCTGGAGAAGACCAGGGGGTATCAGTGGAAACACCATATATTTT,CAWRRPGGISGNTIYF
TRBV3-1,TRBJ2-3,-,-,TGTGCCAGCAGCGTTGGACTTTCCTACACAGATACGCAGTATTTT,CASSVGLSYTDTQYF
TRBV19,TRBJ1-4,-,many,TGTGCCAGTAGTTCCAAAGCCTCCGATTTGGCTAATGAAAAACTGTTTTTT,CASSSKASDLANEKLFF
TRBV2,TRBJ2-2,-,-,TGTGCCAGCAGTGACCCAGCAGGGGAGGTAACCGGGGAGCTGTTTTTT,CASSDPAGEVTGELFF
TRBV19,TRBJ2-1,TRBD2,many,TGTGCCAGTAAGGGACCGGGACTAGCGGGAATCTATGAGCAGTTCTTC,CASKGPGLAGIYEQFF
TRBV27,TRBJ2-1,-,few,TGTGCCAGCAGTCTCTCCTCAGGGGTTGAGCAGTTCTTC,CASSLSSGVEQFF
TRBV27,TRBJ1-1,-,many,TGTGCCAGCAGTTTTCAGGGGAACACTGAAGCTTTCTTT,CASSFQGNTEAFF
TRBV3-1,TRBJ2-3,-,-,TGTGCCAGCAGCCAAGTGTCGGGGGAAATCCTCACAGATACGCAGTATTTT,CASSQVSGEILTDTQYF
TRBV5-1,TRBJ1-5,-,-,TGCGCCAGCAGGGCAGCGAGAGATCAGCCCCAGCATTTT,CASRAARDQPQHF
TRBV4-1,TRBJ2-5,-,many,TGCGCCAGCAGCCAGTCAAGCTGGGAGACCCAGTACTTC,CASSQSSWETQYF
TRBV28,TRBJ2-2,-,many,TGTGCCAGCAGCGGGACCGGAGCGGGCGGGGAGCTGTTTTTT,CASSGTGAGGELFF
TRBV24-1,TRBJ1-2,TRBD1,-,TGTGCCACCAGCGCGACAGGGAACTATGGCTACACCTTC,CATSATGNYGYTF
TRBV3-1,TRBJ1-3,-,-,TGTGCCAGCCAGCCAGTCGTCGGAAACACCATATATTTT,CASQPVVGNTIYF
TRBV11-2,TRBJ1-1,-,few,TGTGCCAGCAGCTTAGATTACGGCCAGAACACTGAAGCTTTCTTT,CASSLDYGQNTEAFF
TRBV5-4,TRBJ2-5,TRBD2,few,TGTGCCAGCAGCTCACCCATCCGTAGCGGGGCCCAAGAGACCCAGTACTTC,CASSSPIRSGAQETQYF
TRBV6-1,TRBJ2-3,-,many,TGTGCCAGCAGCGAGGGGGGGGCCCCAGATACGCAGTATTTT,CASSEGGAPDTQYF
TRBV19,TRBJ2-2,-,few,TGTGCCAGTAGTGGGTACGACAGGTACACCGGGGAGCTGTTTTTT,CASSGYDRYTGELFF
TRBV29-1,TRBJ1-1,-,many,TGCAGCGTTCGTGGGGGCACCAACACTGAAGCTTTCTTT,CSVRGGTNTEAFF
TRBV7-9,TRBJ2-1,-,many,TGTGCCAGCAGCTTAGAAGGGTGGGTAAATGAGCAGTTCTTC,CASSLEGWVNEQFF
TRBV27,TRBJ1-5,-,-,TGTGCCAGCAGGGGGGCGGTAGGAGGCAATCAGCCCCAGCATTTT,CASRGAVGGNQPQHF
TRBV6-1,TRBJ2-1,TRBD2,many,TGTGCCAGCAGCGGACCTATGGCTAGCGGGAGGGCCGAGGCCTACAATGAGCAGTTCTTC,CASSGPMASGRAEAYNEQFF
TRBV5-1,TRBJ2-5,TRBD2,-,TGCGCCAGCAGCTTGGCCCTCTCTAGCGGGGGCCCTCGAATAGAGACCCAGTACTTC,CASSLALSSGGPRIETQYF
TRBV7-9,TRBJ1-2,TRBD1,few,TGTGCCAGCAGCTTAGGACGGGGGACAGATTATGGCTACACCTTC,CASSLGRGTDYGYTF